The clone carrying this TCR beta chain appeared a single time. These data belong to a study of cytomegalovirus exposure and HLA in healthy donors. Germline V lookup: CDR1 SGHRS, CDR2 YFSETQ. The CDR3 is made up of 15 amino acids. V lost 4 bases, J lost 0 bases, and 11 bases lay in between. Researchers ran the PCR with 60 Vbeta and 13 Jbeta primers. The repertoire was sequenced with immunoSEQ multiplex PCR; TCRdb's copy has only in-frame clones and lacks some. The sample has some 140,000 clones, 65% to 85% seen once. The chain employs TRBV5-1 and TRBJ1-3; the D is unclear. The TCR sequence derives from a man between 18 and 35 years old in good health and CMV-seronegative. Source material: PBMCs. The CDR3 DNA reads TGCGCCAGCAGCGATCTGGGCTTCTCTGGAAACACCATATATTTT. It is translated as CASSDLGFSGNTIYF.